This note documents a single TCR beta chain sequence. This clone was seen a handful of times. Its specific antigen is unknown. No base-level quality is on record; no much larger clone is a single base apart. The data were obtained in a study of shared clonotypes between healthy human individuals (dated by TCRdb to 2018 to 2020). Broadly, across the study: The cohort included a few men and a couple of women between 18 and 49 years of age. For each donor, three plates each were used for CD4 naive and CD4 memory, two plates were used for CD8 naive, and one plate was used for CD8 memory. The study deeply sequenced blood TCR repertoires of about 5 healthy adults to estimate repertoire size and the extent of clonotype sharing between individuals. To increase sequencing depth and limit assay-specific biases, TCR repertoire library preparation and sequencing were carried out by different laboratories using diverse techniques. Each donor's leukapheresis produced roughly between roughly 0.85 and 10 billion PBMCs. Overall study results and their limits: The small number of donors limited the genetic and exposure-history diversity represented. Compared with non-shared clonotypes, clonotypes shared by all four sorted-subset donors had higher generation probabilities. Across four donors, about 4.5% of naive CD4, approximately 3.6% of naive CD8, under 2.5% of memory CD4, and approximately 0.4% of memory CD8 clonotypes were shared. Pairwise subsampling led to the expectation that sequencing depth would affect the degree of clonotype sharing among donors. Rarefaction of sorted-subset datasets indicated incomplete sequencing despite the large sequencing depth. Naive subsets generally had larger estimated clonotype richness than memory subsets did. Only blood was sampled, and tissue TCR repertoires likely differ from those in blood.

Spanning cysteine to phenylalanine, the CDR3 consists of 13 amino acids. Solely the CDR3 DNA is kept, with 39 bases framed from the first base. Cut back by 5 bases and 3 bases, the V and J ends lie 11 bases apart. CDR1 SGHNT and CDR2 YENEEA are derived from the germline V gene. The donors were healthy, HIV-negative adults with no recently reported acute infections or vaccinations. All donors were Caucasian adults living in Nashville, Tennessee, USA. CD4+ T cells were enriched by magnetic negative selection; naive cells were then positively selected on CD45RA, and the negative fraction formed the memory subset. Blood was obtained by leukapheresis, after which PBMCs were separated by Ficoll-Histopaque density gradient centrifugation and cryopreserved in liquid nitrogen vapor phase. Analytical flow cytometry was used to check the purity and quantity of every magnetically sorted T cell population. From each sorted fraction, genomic DNA was isolated and quantified by UV absorbance on a Nanodrop 2000c.

TCR CDR3 regions were amplified from genomic DNA by multiplex PCR using the deep immunoSEQ assay. Extracted genomic DNA from each cell subset was spread evenly across all wells of several immunoSEQ 96-well plates, with each plate serving as a replicate. For sorted subsets, each replicate PCR was loaded with 200 ng genomic DNA, equivalent to 30,000 or so T cell genomes. Purified libraries were quantified with a Qubit 3.0 fluorometer, sized on a Bioanalyzer 2100, and re-quantified with the KAPA Library Quantification kit. Each immunoSEQ 96-well plate was sequenced on its own single-read 150-cycle Illumina NextSeq 550 flow cell. From the authors' description of their analysis: The immunoSEQ output contained only junctional sequences without quality scores, so filtering could not match that applied to full-length reads. To assign V/J genes and CDR3, sequences were annotated against IMGT germline references using PyIR, a Python wrapper for IgBLAST v1.9. Any read was removed if the V/J assignment was weak (E-value above 1e-6), the CDR3 was missing, or the read contained stop codons, out-of-frame junctions, or ambiguous translated residues. V3J clonotypes were defined as sequences sharing the same inferred V gene, J gene, and CDR3 amino acid sequence. Percentage overlap between repertoires was computed as shared unique clonotypes divided by the size of the smaller repertoire. Richness of each repertoire was evaluated using RTK rarefaction, the Chao1 estimator, and Recon v2.1 estimates of unobserved clonotypes. For all TCRbeta clonotypes obtained by the gDNA method from four donors, generation probabilities were computed with OLGA. TCRdb obtained this table from immuneACCESS and retained in-frame rearrangements with V and J assigned. These tables miss some clones; where compared with another copy, unresolved V genes account for less than half of the shortfall, and the remainder is unexplained. Clone size and the V and J calls come from that table; the DNA yielded D and trimming. For this sample the table gives some 2,400,000 clones, of which approximately 94% were detected only once. The ten top clones hold about 0.13% of the sample.

The sample taken for sequencing was naive CD4+ T cells sorted from blood. The cell subset or site label corresponds to: CD45RA+ positively selected. Here the chain combines TRBV11-3 and TRBJ2-7, with the D segment possibly TRBD1 or TRBD2, each aligning over 5 bases. The receptor comes from a man younger than 30 in good health. The DNA sequence follows: TGTGCCAGCAGCACTGGGGACGGCTACGAGCAGTACTTC. Its protein reads: CASSTGDGYEQYF.